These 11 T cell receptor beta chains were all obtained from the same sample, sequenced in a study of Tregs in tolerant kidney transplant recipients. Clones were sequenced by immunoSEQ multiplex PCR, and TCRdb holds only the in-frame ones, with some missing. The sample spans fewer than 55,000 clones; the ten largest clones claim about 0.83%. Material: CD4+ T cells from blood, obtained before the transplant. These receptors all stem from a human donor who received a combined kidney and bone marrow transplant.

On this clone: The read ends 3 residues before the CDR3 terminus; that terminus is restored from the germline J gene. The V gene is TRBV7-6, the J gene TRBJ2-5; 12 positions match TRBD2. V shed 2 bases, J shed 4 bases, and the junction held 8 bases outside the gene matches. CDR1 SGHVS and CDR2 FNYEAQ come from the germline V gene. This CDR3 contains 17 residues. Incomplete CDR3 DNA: TGTGCCAGCAGCTTACGGCTACTAGCGGGAGGTGGAGAGACC. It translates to CASSLRLLAGGGET. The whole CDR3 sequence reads CASSLRLLAGGGETQYF. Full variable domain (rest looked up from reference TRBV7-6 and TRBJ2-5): GAGVSQSPRYKVTKRGQDVALRCDPISGHVSLYWYRQALGQGPEFLTYFNYEAQQDKSGLPNDRFSAERPEGSISTLTIQRTEQRDSAMYRCASSLRLLAGGGETQYFGPGTRLLVL.

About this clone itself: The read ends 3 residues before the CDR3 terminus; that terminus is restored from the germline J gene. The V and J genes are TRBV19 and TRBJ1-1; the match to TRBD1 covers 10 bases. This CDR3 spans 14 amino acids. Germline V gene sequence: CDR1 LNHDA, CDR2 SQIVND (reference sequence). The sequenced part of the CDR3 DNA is TGTGCCAGTAGTATGACAGGGGGCGGGTCGGAA. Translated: CASSMTGGGSE. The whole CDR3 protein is CASSMTGGGSEAFF.

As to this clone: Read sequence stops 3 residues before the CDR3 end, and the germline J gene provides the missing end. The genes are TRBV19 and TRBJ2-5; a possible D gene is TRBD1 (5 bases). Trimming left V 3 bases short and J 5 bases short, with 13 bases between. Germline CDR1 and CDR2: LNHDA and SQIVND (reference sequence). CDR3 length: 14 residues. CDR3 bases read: TGTGCCAGTAGTATGGCCGCAGGGTTGGAGACC. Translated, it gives CASSMAAGLET. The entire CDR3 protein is CASSMAAGLETQYF.

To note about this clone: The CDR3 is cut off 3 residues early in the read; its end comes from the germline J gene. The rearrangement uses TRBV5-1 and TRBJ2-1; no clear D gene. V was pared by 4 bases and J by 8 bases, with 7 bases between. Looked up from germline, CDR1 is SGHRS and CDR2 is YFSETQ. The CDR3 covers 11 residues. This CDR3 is CASSPNYEQFF. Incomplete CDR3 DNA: TGCGCCAGCAGCCCAAATTATGAG.

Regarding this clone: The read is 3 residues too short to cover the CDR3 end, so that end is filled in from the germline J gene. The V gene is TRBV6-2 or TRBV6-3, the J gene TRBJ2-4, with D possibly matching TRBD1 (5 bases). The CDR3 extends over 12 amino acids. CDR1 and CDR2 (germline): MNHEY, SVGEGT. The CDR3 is CASSRGHLSQYF. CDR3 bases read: TGTGCCAGCAGCCGCGGACACCTTAGT.

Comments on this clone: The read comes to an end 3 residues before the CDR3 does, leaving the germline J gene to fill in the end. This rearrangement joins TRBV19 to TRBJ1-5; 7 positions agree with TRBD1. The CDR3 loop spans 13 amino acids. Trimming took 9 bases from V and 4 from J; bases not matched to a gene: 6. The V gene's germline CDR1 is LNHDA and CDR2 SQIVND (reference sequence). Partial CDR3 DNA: TGTGCCAGCGGGACAGAAGCTAATCAGCCC. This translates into CASGTEANQP. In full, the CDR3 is CASGTEANQPQHF. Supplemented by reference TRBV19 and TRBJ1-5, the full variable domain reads DGGITQSPKYLFRKEGQNVTLSCEQNLNHDAMYWYRQDPGQGLRLIYYSQIVNDFQKGDIAEGYSVSREKKESFPLTVTSAQKNPTAFYLCASGTEANQPQHFGDGTRLSIL.

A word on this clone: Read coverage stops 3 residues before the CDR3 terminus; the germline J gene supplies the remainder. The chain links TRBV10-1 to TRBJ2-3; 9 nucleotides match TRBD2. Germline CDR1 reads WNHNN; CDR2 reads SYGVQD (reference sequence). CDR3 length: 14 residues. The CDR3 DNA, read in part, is TGCGCCAGCAGTTTTAGCGGGGGAAGCGGAACG. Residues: CASSFSGGSGT. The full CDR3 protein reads CASSFSGGSGTQYF.

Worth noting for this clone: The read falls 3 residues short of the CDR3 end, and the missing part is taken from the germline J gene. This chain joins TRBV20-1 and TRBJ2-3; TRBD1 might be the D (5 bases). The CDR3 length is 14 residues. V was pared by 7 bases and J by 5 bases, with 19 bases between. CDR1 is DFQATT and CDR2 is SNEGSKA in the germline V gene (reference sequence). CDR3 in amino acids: CSVGLGAVGDTQYF. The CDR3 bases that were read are TGCAGTGTGGGCCTAGGGGCTGTCGGAGATACG.

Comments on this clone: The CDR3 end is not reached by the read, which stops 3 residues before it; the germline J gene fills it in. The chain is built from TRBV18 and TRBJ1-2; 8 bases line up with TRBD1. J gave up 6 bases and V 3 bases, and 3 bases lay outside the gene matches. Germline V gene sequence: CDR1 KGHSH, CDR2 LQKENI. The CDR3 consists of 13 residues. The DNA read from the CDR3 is TGTGCCAGCTCACCCACAGGGGGTAATGGC. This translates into CASSPTGGNG. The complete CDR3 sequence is CASSPTGGNGYTF.

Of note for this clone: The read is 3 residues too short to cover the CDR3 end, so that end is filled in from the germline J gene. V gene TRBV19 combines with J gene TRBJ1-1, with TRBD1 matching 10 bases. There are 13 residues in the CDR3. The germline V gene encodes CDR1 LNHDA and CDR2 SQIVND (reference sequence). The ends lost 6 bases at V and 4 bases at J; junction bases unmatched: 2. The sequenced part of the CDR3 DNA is TGTGCCAGTAGGGACAGGGGGATCACTGAA. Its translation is CASRDRGITE. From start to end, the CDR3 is CASRDRGITEAFF.

The part of the CDR3 DNA that was read is TGTGCCAGCAGCTTAAGTCCCCGGGAGACC. As protein: CASSLSPRET. The entire CDR3 reads CASSLSPRETQYF. V gene TRBV7-7 combines with J gene TRBJ2-5; D gene uncertain. The sequence runs out 3 residues before the end of the CDR3; the remainder is reconstructed from the germline J gene. CDR3 length equals 13 residues. Per germline, CDR1 SSHAT and CDR2 FNYEAQ (reference sequence). V shed 2 bases and J shed 5 bases, with 9 bases lying between them.